These T cell receptor beta chains were read from a single sample in a study of T cells in Graves' hyperthyroidism and ophthalmopathy. A single record per CDR3 protein comes from TCRdb applying MiXCR to the multiplex PCR reads. The table shows 500,000 to 800,000 distinct CDR3 sequences, with approximately 15% occurring only once. The sequenced material came from blood. The receptors stem from a woman between 50 and 59 years old with Graves' ophthalmopathy. Both conserved end residues are part of each CDR3. D genes are given only for firm matches. Clone size is stated in some rows and not others, as once, few, many or a class when expanded.

CDR3 DNA	CDR3 protein	D gene	clone size	V gene	J gene
TGTGCCATCAGTGATGGAAGGGGGGCTGGGGCCAACGTCCTGACTTTC	CAISDGRGAGANVLTF	-	-	TRBV10-3	TRBJ2-6
TGCGGTGCTAGACCATTGTCCAGCGGCAGTTACGAGCAGTACTTC	CGARPLSSGSYEQYF	-	once	TRBV20-1	TRBJ2-7
TGCAGTGCTTCTCCCCTTTCCTCGGCATACTCTGGAAACACCATATATTTT	CSASPLSSAYSGNTIYF	-	-	TRBV20-1	TRBJ1-3
TGTGCCAGCAGCCAAGCGACAGCAACTAATGAAAAACTGTTTTTT	CASSQATATNEKLFF	-	few	TRBV3-1	TRBJ1-4
TGCAGTGCTAGTTACGGACAGGGAGGGAACTACAATGAGCAGTTCTTC	CSASYGQGGNYNEQFF	-	many	TRBV20-1	TRBJ2-1
TGTGCCAGCAGTTCCGGGACCGCAGGGGAGCAGTTCTTC	CASSSGTAGEQFF	-	few	TRBV12-3/TRBV12-4	TRBJ2-1
TGTGCCAGCAGCTCCACGGCTCAGTGGGACAGGGGAAGTTATGGCTACACCTTC	CASSSTAQWDRGSYGYTF	TRBD1	many	TRBV7-2	TRBJ1-2
TGCAGTGCTACGGCGGGACTAGCGGGAGTTGATCACATTCAGTACTTC	CSATAGLAGVDHIQYF	TRBD2	many	TRBV20-1	TRBJ2-4
TGCAGTGCCAACAGCGGGAGGGCCCTCAATGAGCAGTTCTTC	CSANSGRALNEQFF	TRBD2	many	TRBV20-1	TRBJ2-1
TGTGCCAGCACCGGCCCAGATACGCAGTATTTT	CASTGPDTQYF	-	many	TRBV6-1	TRBJ2-3
TGTGCCAGCAGCCTAACTAGCGGGAGGGCCGGTGAGCAGTTCTTC	CASSLTSGRAGEQFF	TRBD2	many	TRBV7-3	TRBJ2-1
TGTTCAACGGCTAGTGCGTCCTACGAGCAGTACTTC	CSTASASYEQYF	-	many	TRBV27	TRBJ2-7
TGTGCCAGCAGCTTAGAGAAGGCGGCTGGAAACACCATATATTTT	CASSLEKAAGNTIYF	-	many	TRBV7-8	TRBJ1-3
TGTGCCAGCAGCTTCGTGCCTTATAAGAACGAGCAGTACTTC	CASSFVPYKNEQYF	-	-	TRBV7-3	TRBJ2-7
TGTGCCAGCAGTTCAGCCGGGACATCAACCTACGAGCAGTACTTC	CASSSAGTSTYEQYF	-	many	TRBV28	TRBJ2-7
TGTGCCAGCAGCCCCCTGGGGGGAGTCAGTACAGATACGCAGTATTTT	CASSPLGGVSTDTQYF	-	many	TRBV6-1	TRBJ2-3
TGTGCCAGCAGCCATTTTGAGGGGGAGCAGTTCTTC	CASSHFEGEQFF	-	-	TRBV3-1	TRBJ2-1
TGTGCCAGCAGCCAAGCCTCCGGGACAGGGAGATATGGCTACACCTTC	CASSQASGTGRYGYTF	TRBD1	-	TRBV4-2	TRBJ1-2
TGCAGCGTTGAAGGGGAGCGGGGCTCCTACGAGCAGTACTTC	CSVEGERGSYEQYF	TRBD2	-	TRBV29-1	TRBJ2-7
TGTGCCAGCAGCTTCCCCAGCAGCGGGAGAGCCGACGAGCAGTACTTC	CASSFPSSGRADEQYF	TRBD2	many	TRBV11-1	TRBJ2-7
TGTGCCAGCAGCTTAAGTCTAGATACCGGGGAGCTGTTTTTT	CASSLSLDTGELFF	-	many	TRBV7-3	TRBJ2-2
TGTGCCATCATGGCGGGGAAACTCAATGAGCAGTTCTTC	CAIMAGKLNEQFF	-	few	TRBV10-3	TRBJ2-1
TGTGCCAGCCGGACGACACTCGACCGGGAGCTGTTTTTT	CASRTTLDRELFF	-	-	TRBV6-2/TRBV6-3	TRBJ2-2
TGTGCCAGCAGCGTCACCGGGACAGGGGGAGAGACCCAGTACTTC	CASSVTGTGGETQYF	TRBD1	many	TRBV7-3	TRBJ2-5
TGCGCCAGCAGCTTGTTTGTTCAGGGGGCAGCGAAACCCTACGAGCAGTACTTC	CASSLFVQGAAKPYEQYF	TRBD1	many	TRBV5-1	TRBJ2-7
TGTGCCAGCAGTTACTCGATTCGCAGATCCTACGAGCAGTACTTC	CASSYSIRRSYEQYF	-	many	TRBV6-2/TRBV6-3	TRBJ2-7
TGTGCCAGCAGCTTAAATGGTCCGCAGTTCTTC	CASSLNGPQFF	-	-	TRBV7-6	TRBJ2-1
TGCGCCAGCAGCTGGGACAGGGGGCAAGATACGCAGTATTTT	CASSWDRGQDTQYF	TRBD1	-	TRBV5-1	TRBJ2-3
TGTGCCAGCAGCTTAGCGGGGGCGACAGGGGCTGAAGCTTTCTTT	CASSLAGATGAEAFF	TRBD1	many	TRBV7-2	TRBJ1-1
TGTGCCAGCAGCCTTAGCGGATCAGCCGCAGATACGCAGTATTTT	CASSLSGSAADTQYF	-	many	TRBV12-3/TRBV12-4	TRBJ2-3
TGTGCCAGCAGCCTGACAGGGGATGCGAACACCGGGGAGCTGTTTTTT	CASSLTGDANTGELFF	TRBD1	many	TRBV7-9	TRBJ2-2
TGCAGTGCTAGAGAAGACCTGAACACTGAAGCTTTCTTT	CSAREDLNTEAFF	-	many	TRBV20-1	TRBJ1-1
TGTGCCAGCAGCTTAAATGGGTATGAGCAGTTCTTC	CASSLNGYEQFF	-	many	TRBV7-3	TRBJ2-1
TGTGCCAGCAGCTTCGGACTAGCGGGATCGAACGAGCAGTACTTC	CASSFGLAGSNEQYF	TRBD2	many	TRBV7-8	TRBJ2-7
TGTGCCAGTAGTACCCCAGGAGGCCTCTACAATGAGCAGTTCTTC	CASSTPGGLYNEQFF	-	-	TRBV19	TRBJ2-1
TGTGCCAGTAGTATATCCGGGAGAGGTAGTGAAGCTTTCTTT	CASSISGRGSEAFF	-	few	TRBV19	TRBJ1-1
TGTGCCAGCAGCTTAGAGGGGCTTGGGCAGCCCCAGCATTTT	CASSLEGLGQPQHF	-	many	TRBV7-2	TRBJ1-5
TGCAGCGTAGTCCGGGGGGGAGAGACCCAGTACTTC	CSVVRGGETQYF	TRBD2	-	TRBV29-1	TRBJ2-5
TGTGCCAGCAGCTTAGAGACTAGCGGGAGGGCATACGAGCAGTACTTC	CASSLETSGRAYEQYF	TRBD2	many	TRBV12-3/TRBV12-4	TRBJ2-7
TGTGCCAGCAGCCTCAATCCTAGCGGGAGGGGGGGAGAGACCCAGTACTTC	CASSLNPSGRGGETQYF	TRBD2	many	TRBV7-2	TRBJ2-5
TGCAGCGTTGAAGAACTTTGGACAGTCTCCTACGAGCAGTACTTC	CSVEELWTVSYEQYF	-	-	TRBV29-1	TRBJ2-7
TGCAGTGCTAGAGATCCCCGGACAGTCAATCAGCCCCAGCATTTT	CSARDPRTVNQPQHF	-	many	TRBV20-1	TRBJ1-5
TGTGCCAGCAGCTACTCCCGGGACGTAGTATATTTT	CASSYSRDVVYF	-	-	TRBV7-2	TRBJ1-3
TGTGCCAGCGGTTTACGGTCCGGTCGGGACGAGCAGTACTTC	CASGLRSGRDEQYF	-	few	TRBV27	TRBJ2-7
TGTGCCAGCGATGCCGTTGGCACTTACGAAGAGCAGTACTTC	CASDAVGTYEEQYF	-	few	TRBV27	TRBJ2-7
TGTGCCAGCAGCCCGAACAGGGCTGGGGAGACCCAGTACTTC	CASSPNRAGETQYF	-	-	TRBV7-6	TRBJ2-5
TGCAGTGCCAAATCTTCTCTAGCAGAGAGCGGGGGCCAGTACCAGTACTTC	CSAKSSLAESGGQYQYF	TRBD2	many	TRBV20-1	TRBJ2-5
TGCAGCGTTAGTGGCCCGGAAGGAAACACCATATATTTT	CSVSGPEGNTIYF	-	few	TRBV29-1	TRBJ1-3
TGTGCCAGCAGATCGGGACTTTCCTACGAGCAGTACTTC	CASRSGLSYEQYF	-	many	TRBV5-6	TRBJ2-7
TGTGCCAGCAGTTCAATCCGGGACAGTTGGCGCTACACCTTC	CASSSIRDSWRYTF	TRBD1	-	TRBV27	TRBJ1-2
TGCAGTGCCAATTCAGGGTCCGACCCAAGTGAGACCCAGTACTTC	CSANSGSDPSETQYF	-	many	TRBV20-1	TRBJ2-5
TGCGCCAGCAGCCAGAACTTCGGCAGGGGGAATCAGCCCCAGCATTTT	CASSQNFGRGNQPQHF	TRBD1	-	TRBV4-3	TRBJ1-5
TGTGCCTGGAAACCGGGACAACGAAACTCCTACGAGCAGTACTTC	CAWKPGQRNSYEQYF	-	few	TRBV30	TRBJ2-7
TGTGCCAGCAGCCCCCCTGGGGGAGGTTACGAGCAGTACTTC	CASSPPGGGYEQYF	-	many	TRBV7-2	TRBJ2-7
TGTGCCAGCAGGGGAAAAGAGCAGTTCTTC	CASRGKEQFF	-	-	TRBV6-1	TRBJ2-1
TGTGCCAGCAGCGACAGGGGTTATCAGCCCCAGCATTTT	CASSDRGYQPQHF	TRBD1	many	TRBV28	TRBJ1-5
TGTGCCAGCAGCTTAGGGGTTAGCGGGGGAGAGGAGACCCAGTACTTC	CASSLGVSGGEETQYF	TRBD2	-	TRBV11-2	TRBJ2-5